The sequence of this TCR beta chain was determined in a study of identical twins. The V end was cut by 3 bases, the J end by 3 bases, with 6 bases between. Per germline, CDR1 WNHNN and CDR2 SYGVQD (reference sequence). The length of the CDR3 is 12 residues. TCRdb reprocessed the 5' RACE reads via MiXCR and lists one record per CDR3 protein. The data contain 600,000 to 700,000 distinct CDR3 sequences, about 20% of them singletons. Study-wide points: Zero-insertion results could be subject to partial confounding by invariant MAIT and iNKT cells.

This clonotype turned up a few times. No antigen is known for it. These data were also filed under a second study, of T cells expressing NK-cell markers. As that report states: It was sorted CD3+CD56-NKG2C+, CD3+CD56+NKG2C- and CD3+CD56+NKG2C+ T cells that provided the TCR beta repertoires. Seven of the eight sequenced donors were classified as HCMV-seropositive, and one was classified as seronegative. These clonotypes additionally ranked first within the CD3+CD56-NKG2C+ fraction of a handful of donors.

Sequencing was done on a sample of PBMCs. The chain recombines TRBV10-1 with TRBJ2-7, with D unresolved. The sequence derives from a woman between 18 and 30 years old in good health. CDR3 protein: CASSDFLYEQYF. Written as DNA, the CDR3 is TGCGCCAGCAGTGATTTTCTCTACGAGCAGTACTTC.